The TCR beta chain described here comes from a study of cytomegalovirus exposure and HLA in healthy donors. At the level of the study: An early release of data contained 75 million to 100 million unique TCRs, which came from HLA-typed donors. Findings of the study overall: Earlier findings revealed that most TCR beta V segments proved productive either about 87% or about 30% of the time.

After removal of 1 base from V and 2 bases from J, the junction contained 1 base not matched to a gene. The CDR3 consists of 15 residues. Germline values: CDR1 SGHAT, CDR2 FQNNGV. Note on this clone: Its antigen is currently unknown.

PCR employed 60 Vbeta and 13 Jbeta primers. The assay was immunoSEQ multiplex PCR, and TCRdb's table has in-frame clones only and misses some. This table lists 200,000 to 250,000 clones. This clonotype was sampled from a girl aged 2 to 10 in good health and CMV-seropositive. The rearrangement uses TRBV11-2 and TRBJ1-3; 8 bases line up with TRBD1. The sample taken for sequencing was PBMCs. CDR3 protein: CASSLGTGTGNTIYF. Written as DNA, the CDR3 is TGTGCCAGCAGCTTAGGGACAGGGACTGGAAACACCATATATTTT.